These 28 T cell receptor beta chains came from one sample sequenced in a study of T-cell memory formation after mild COVID-19. TCRdb processed the 5' RACE reads anew with MiXCR; each CDR3 protein has one entry. The top ten hold approximately 1.2% of the sample, which has 55,000 to 65,000 distinct CDR3 sequences, more than 8% seen once. The sequencing input was PBMCs or a T cell subset sorted from them (not recorded which). Source of these receptors: a young man who had mild COVID-19 (a few samples of this study predate the infection). Cell type and time point are not known.

This clonotype was recorded a few times. The chain links TRBV10-3 to TRBJ2-2; D perhaps matches TRBD1 (6 bases). The CDR3 sequence is 13 residues long. The V end lost 8 bases, the J end lost 5 bases, and 12 bases lay between the germline ends. Germline V lookup: CDR1 ENHRY, CDR2 SYGVKD. CDR3 in amino acids: CAIAPTGTGELFF. In DNA form, the CDR3 reads TGTGCCATCGCCCCGACAGGAACCGGGGAGCTGTTTTTT.

With respect to this clonotype: A junction boundary mismatches the germline segment, possibly from a read error. The rearrangement uses TRBV3-1 and TRBJ2-7; D not certain. Germline-derived CDR1 and CDR2 are LGHDT and YNNKEL (reference sequence). The CDR3 contains 13 residues. The DNA for the CDR3 is TGTGCCATCAGCCAAGCTCCCTCCTACGAGCAGTACTTC. Amino acid sequence: CAISQAPSYEQYF.

Only a few counts were recorded for this clonotype. The rearrangement uses TRBV7-2 and TRBJ2-5; D is perhaps TRBD1 or TRBD2 (5 bases each). The CDR3 sequence is 14 residues long. V lost 5 bases and J 7 bases, leaving 17 bases between the germline ends. From germline, CDR1 is SGHTA and CDR2 FQGNSA. The CDR3 DNA follows: TGTGCCAGCAGCCCGGGGACCGCGACGAGGACCCAGTACTTC. Protein product: CASSPGTATRTQYF. The whole variable domain, filled in from reference TRBV7-2 and TRBJ2-5, reads GAGVSQSPSNKVTEKGKDVELRCDPISGHTALYWYRQSLGQGLEFLIYFQGNSAPDKSGLPSDRFSAERTGGSVSTLTIQRTQQEDSAVYLCASSPGTATRTQYFGPGTRLLVL.

V usage is TRBV6-2 or TRBV6-3 and J usage is TRBJ2-7; D is possibly TRBD1 (6 bases). Germline CDR1 and CDR2: MNHEY and SVGEGT. V dropped 8 bases and J dropped 3 bases, with 11 bases sitting between them. The CDR3 is made up of 12 amino acids. The chain's CDR3 is CASGDTLYEQYV. CDR3 DNA: TGTGCCAGCGGGGACACCCTCTACGAGCAGTACGTC.

The rearrangement uses TRBV20-1 and TRBJ2-7; maybe TRBD2 (7 bases). The germline V gene has CDR1 DFQATT and CDR2 SNEGSKA (reference sequence). The CDR3 spans 14 residues. V lost 6 bases, J lost 0 bases, and 15 bases lay in between. Here the CDR3 reads CSAKGGGLSYEQYF. DNA of the CDR3: TGCAGTGCAAAGGGGGGGGGACTCTCCTACGAGCAGTACTTC.

The rearrangement joins TRBV10-3 to TRBJ1-4; D possibly corresponds to TRBD1 (5 bases). V lost 4 bases to trimming and J lost 7 bases, with 13 bases between them. Germline V gives CDR1 ENHRY, CDR2 SYGVKD. This CDR3 is built from 14 residues. The CDR3 DNA reads as TGTGCCATCAGTGCGGGGACGGGGGGTGAAAAACTGTTTTTT. Translating gives CAISAGTGGEKLFF.

Many counts were recorded for this clonotype. The rearrangement joins TRBV4-2 to TRBJ2-7; D not resolved. Germline CDR1 and CDR2: LGHNA and YNFKEQ. Deletions cut 1 base from V and 6 bases from J, with 13 bases between. The CDR3 contains 14 residues. CDR3 nucleotides: TGTGCCAGCAGCCAAGGGTCGGTCCTGGGCGAGCAGTACTTC. This codes for CASSQGSVLGEQYF.

Only a few counts were recorded for this clonotype. The CDR3 protein is CSARQGFYEQYV. The DNA of the CDR3 is TGCAGTGCTAGACAGGGATTCTACGAGCAGTACGTC. The chain uses TRBV20-1 and TRBJ2-7, with D possibly TRBD1 on 5 matching bases. This CDR3 has 12 residues. V gave up 2 bases and J gave up 3 bases, with 8 bases separating them. CDR1 and CDR2 from the germline V gene are DFQATT and SNEGSKA (reference sequence).

This clonotype was observed a few times. This chain connects TRBV6-5 to TRBJ1-1; no reliable D call. The CDR3 extends over 12 amino acids. Germline V gene lookup returns CDR1 MNHEY and CDR2 SVGAGI. The germline V and J ends were trimmed by 10 bases and 4 bases, with 13 bases remaining between them. DNA of the CDR3: TGTGCCACCCTGACCCCCGGCACTGAAGCTTTCTTT. It specifies CATLTPGTEAFF.

The chain has TRBV5-1 and TRBJ2-1, with TRBD2 as a possible D gene (6 bases). The V end was cut by 4 bases, the J end by 5 bases, with 13 bases between. This CDR3 has 14 amino acids. Per the germline V gene, CDR1 is SGHRS and CDR2 is YFSETQ. The CDR3 region is CASSIWGDDNEQFF. DNA for the CDR3: TGCGCCAGCAGCATTTGGGGGGACGACAATGAGCAGTTCTTC. Combining the CDR3 with reference TRBV5-1 and TRBJ2-1 gives the whole variable domain KAGVTQTPRYLIKTRGQQVTLSCSPISGHRSVSWYQQTPGQGLQFLFEYFSETQRNKGNFPGRFSGRQFSNSRSEMNVSTLELGDSALYLCASSIWGDDNEQFFGPGTRLTVL.

The chain has TRBV7-2 and TRBJ2-3; the D gene is possibly TRBD1 (7 bases). Germline CDR1 and CDR2: SGHTA and FQGNSA. This CDR3 region has 12 residues. The V end was cut by 3 bases, the J end by 10 bases, with 11 bases between. The DNA for the CDR3 is TGTGCCAGCAGCTTTGCCAGGGGGGCGCAGTATTTT. Amino acid sequence: CASSFARGAQYF.

The CDR3 DNA follows: TGTGCCAGCAGCATAGCGGCCGAGCAGTTCTTC. Its protein product is CASSIAAEQFF. The chain recombines TRBV7-3 with TRBJ2-1; tentative D call: TRBD2 (6 bases). Trimming took 5 bases from V and 10 from J, leaving 9 bases between them. The CDR3 is 11 residues long. Germline values: CDR1 SGHTA, CDR2 FQGTGA.

The rearrangement joins TRBV21-1 to TRBJ1-6. TRBV21-1 is a recognized pseudogene. The CDR3 spans 12 residues. The CDR3 nucleotides are TGTGCCAGCAGCAAAGTTACGGGTCCCCTCCACTTT. Translated: CASSKVTGPLHF.

The CDR3 DNA sequence: TGCGCCAGCAGCCCGGACCCGAACACCGGGGAGCTGTTTTTT. Its translation: CASSPDPNTGELFF. The chain employs TRBV5-1 and TRBJ2-2; no clear D. V dropped 4 bases and J dropped 0 bases, with 7 bases sitting between them. This CDR3 is built from 14 residues. Germline V CDR1 and CDR2: SGHRS, YFSETQ. Drawing the rest from reference TRBV5-1 and TRBJ2-2, the complete variable domain is KAGVTQTPRYLIKTRGQQVTLSCSPISGHRSVSWYQQTPGQGLQFLFEYFSETQRNKGNFPGRFSGRQFSNSRSEMNVSTLELGDSALYLCASSPDPNTGELFFGEGSRLTVL.

The genes are TRBV6-2 or TRBV6-3 and TRBJ1-2; TRBD1 agrees at 9 bases. V gave up 8 bases and J gave up 2 bases; unmatched junction bases: 3. CDR1 and CDR2 from the germline V gene are MNHEY and SVGEGT. This CDR3 is 13 amino acids long. As DNA, the CDR3 is TGTGCCAGCGGGGGACAGGGAAACTATGGCTACACCTTC. It codes for CASGGQGNYGYTF.

At least ten counts were recorded for this clonotype. The rearrangement links TRBV9 to TRBJ2-3, with D tentatively TRBD1 (7 bases). The CDR3 consists of 15 residues. CDR1 is SGDLS and CDR2 is YYNGEE in the germline V gene. V lost 0 bases and J 4 bases, leaving 12 bases between the germline ends. The CDR3 DNA follows: TGTGCCAGCAGCGTAGCAACAGGGGAGGCAGATACGCAGTATTTT. As protein: CASSVATGEADTQYF.

The chain has TRBV20-1 and TRBJ2-5; D unresolved. There are 13 residues in the CDR3. Trimming shortened V by 4 bases and J by 7 bases, and 16 bases separated the two germline ends. Germline V gene sequence: CDR1 DFQATT, CDR2 SNEGSKA (reference sequence). CDR3 region: CSATKTEKGTQYF. CDR3 DNA: TGCAGTGCTACCAAGACGGAGAAAGGGACCCAGTACTTC.

The rearrangement uses TRBV7-2 and TRBJ2-4; the D gene is possibly TRBD2 (5 bases). Germline CDR1 reads SGHTA; CDR2 reads FQGNSA. CDR3 size: 16 residues. V was cut by 3 bases and J by 2 bases, with 14 bases left in between. CDR3 sequence reads: CASSFDTTGSKNIQYF. CDR3 DNA: TGTGCCAGCAGCTTCGACACGACGGGGTCCAAAAACATTCAGTACTTC. Drawing the rest from reference TRBV7-2 and TRBJ2-4, the complete variable domain is GAGVSQSPSNKVTEKGKDVELRCDPISGHTALYWYRQSLGQGLEFLIYFQGNSAPDKSGLPSDRFSAERTGGSVSTLTIQRTQQEDSAVYLCASSFDTTGSKNIQYFGAGTRLSVL.

This clonotype was seen only a few times. The J gene is TRBJ2-7, the V gene TRBV5-1; possible D gene TRBD1, 6 bases. The germline V gene encodes CDR1 SGHRS and CDR2 YFSETQ. The V and J ends lost 1 base and 2 bases respectively, with 16 bases between them. This CDR3 has 16 amino acids. CDR3: CASSLIEAGDPYEQYF. CDR3 in DNA: TGCGCCAGCAGCTTGATTGAGGCAGGGGACCCCTACGAGCAGTACTTC.

This clonotype was counted only a few times. This chain joins TRBV12-3 or TRBV12-4 and TRBJ2-7; 7 nucleotides agree with TRBD1. J gave up 4 bases and V 9 bases, and 6 bases lay outside the gene matches. This CDR3 is built from 12 residues. CDR3 sequence (DNA): TGTGCCAGTAGGGACAGAGGGTACGAGCAGTACTTC. As protein: CASRDRGYEQYF.

This clonotype was recorded at least ten times. V usage is TRBV7-2 and J usage is TRBJ2-3, with D hard to call. Trimming left V 5 bases short and J 2 bases short, with 17 bases between. Germline-derived CDR1 and CDR2 are SGHTA and FQGNSA. This CDR3 region has 16 residues. DNA for the CDR3: TGTGCCAGCAGCCCTAGATTTCAGGTTATCACAGATACGCAGTATTTT. Residues: CASSPRFQVITDTQYF.

This clonotype showed up just a few times. The V call is TRBV3-1, the J call TRBJ1-6; perhaps TRBD1 as D (5 bases). This CDR3 comprises 14 residues. The germline CDR1 and CDR2 sequences are LGHDT and YNNKEL (reference sequence). V was cut by 1 base and J by 9 bases, with 10 bases left in between. Written as DNA, the CDR3 is TGTGCCAGCAGCCAAGTTCAGGGAAGTTCACCCCTCCACTTT. Translation gives CASSQVQGSSPLHF.

The J gene is TRBJ2-3, the V gene TRBV15; D gene ambiguous. This CDR3 is 15 amino acids long. The V end lost 0 bases, the J end lost 2 bases, and 9 bases lay between the germline ends. Germline lookup yields CDR1 LNHNV and CDR2 YYDKDF (reference sequence). The CDR3 loop reads CATSRDGLNTDTQYF. CDR3 nucleotides: TGTGCCACCAGCAGAGATGGGCTTAACACAGATACGCAGTATTTT.

This clonotype was found a few times. The J gene is TRBJ1-1, the V gene TRBV12-5; TRBD1 matches 9 bases. Germline V gene data show CDR1 as LGHNT and CDR2 as FRNRAP. J was trimmed by 8 bases and V by 1 base; bases with no gene match: 5. The CDR3 length is 14 residues. CDR3 coding DNA: TGTGCTAGTGGTTTGGGGACAGGGGTTATGGAAGCTTTCTTT. Its translation: CASGLGTGVMEAFF.

The chain recombines TRBV2 with TRBJ2-5; no clear D gene. The V and J ends lost 6 bases and 11 bases respectively, with 16 bases between them. Looked up from germline, CDR1 is SNHLY and CDR2 is FYNNEI. The CDR3 consists of 12 residues. CDR3 sequence reads: CASSAESPTQYF. CDR3 DNA: TGTGCCAGCAGCGCGGAGTCGCCCACTCAGTACTTC.

This clonotype has just a few counts. This chain connects TRBV9 to TRBJ1-6, with D possibly TRBD1 on 5 matching bases. CDR1 SGDLS and CDR2 YYNGEE come from the germline V gene. V lost 0 bases and J lost 7, with 11 bases in between. The CDR3 consists of 15 residues. CDR3 loop: CASSVVGAGNSPLHF. CDR3 bases: TGTGCCAGCAGCGTAGTAGGGGCCGGGAATTCACCCCTCCACTTT.

The chain links TRBV2 to TRBJ1-2; 10 nucleotides line up with TRBD1. V gave up 5 bases and J gave up 7 bases; unmatched junction bases: 7. The CDR3 contains 14 residues. Germline V gene sequence: CDR1 SNHLY, CDR2 FYNNEI. Here the CDR3 reads CASSRQGAQGGYTF. As DNA, the CDR3 is TGTGCCAGCAGTCGACAGGGGGCGCAGGGTGGCTACACCTTC.

This clonotype was counted only a few times. This chain links TRBV7-2 with TRBJ2-1, with D uncertain. Germline V gene data show CDR1 as SGHTA and CDR2 as FQGNSA. Trimming shortened V by 6 bases and J by 9 bases, and 12 bases separated the two germline ends. The CDR3 totals 12 residues. CDR3 in amino acids: CASSPQRVEQFF. The CDR3 DNA is TGTGCCAGCAGTCCGCAAAGGGTTGAGCAGTTCTTC.